The clone carrying this T cell receptor beta chain was counted a few times. Diagnostic decisions used clinical symptoms, serum thyroxine and TRAb, thyroid ultrasound and orbital computed tomography. This sample stems from a study of T cells in Graves' hyperthyroidism and ophthalmopathy. TCR beta CDR3 regions were amplified from RNA. The TCR CDR3 was amplified in a first-round RT-PCR using the HTBI primer set. One entry per CDR3 protein, called by TCRdb with MiXCR from the multiplex PCR reads. The table shows under 400,000 distinct CDR3 sequences, with 15% to 19% occurring only once. V lost 5 bases, J lost 2 bases, and 10 bases stayed unmatched. The CDR3 is 17 amino acids. Germline CDR1 reads MDHEN; CDR2 reads SYDVKM.

The material sequenced was blood. V and J are TRBV28 and TRBJ2-3; TRBD2 matches at 10 bases. This sequence was found in a woman aged 18-35 years with Graves' hyperthyroidism that later progressed to Graves' ophthalmopathy. In DNA form, the CDR3 reads TGTGCCAGCAGTATACCAGGACTAGCGGCATACACAGATACGCAGTATTTT. It translates to CASSIPGLAAYTDTQYF.